This T cell receptor beta chain was recovered during a study of T cell changes during pregnancy in multiple sclerosis. Trimming stripped 1 base from V and 1 base from J, with 9 bases between. The CDR3 runs 15 residues. Germline V gene sequence: CDR1 SGHVS, CDR2 FQNEAQ. Some clones are missing from TCRdb's copy, which holds only in-frame ones; the method was immunoSEQ multiplex PCR. The repertoire includes 37,000 or so clones, 91% of them detected once, and approximately 0.47% sits in the top ten. This chain uses TRBV7-8 with TRBJ2-3; D perhaps matches TRBD2 (5 bases). The clonotype originates from a female donor in good health, enrolled as a control in a pregnancy study. Here the sequenced sample was CD4+ T cells from peripheral blood mononuclear cells, taken in the second trimester of pregnancy. CDR3 protein: CASSLGRFGTDTQYF. The CDR3 nucleotides are TGTGCCAGCAGCTTAGGGAGGTTTGGCACAGATACGCAGTATTTT.